These 10 T cell receptor beta chains share one sample of origin, sequenced in a study of cytomegalovirus exposure and HLA in healthy donors (dated by TCRdb to between 2016 and 2019). Library construction relied on the immunoSEQ multiplex PCR assay. For the multiplex PCR, a mixture combining 60 forward primers for TCR Vbeta segments and 13 reverse primers for TCR Jbeta segments was used. TCRdb provides this immuneACCESS table in a form limited to in-frame rearrangements. Some clones are lacking; in checked studies, under half of them reflect an unresolved V gene, and why the rest are absent is not known. For this sample there are roughly 84,000 clones; around 78% appear just once. The ten largest clonotypes hold approximately 6% of the sample. The sequenced sample consisted of PBMCs. The receptors were sampled from a male donor in good health and CMV-seropositive.

J is TRBJ1-2 and V is TRBV30; the D is unclear. The CDR3 totals 13 residues. Deletions cut 3 bases from V and 4 bases from J, with 12 bases between. Per the germline V gene, CDR1 is GTSNPN and CDR2 is SVGIG (reference sequence). The CDR3 protein is CAWSMKSLYGYTF. The CDR3 nucleotides are TGTGCCTGGAGCATGAAGAGCCTCTATGGCTACACCTTC.

The rearrangement joins TRBV7-8 to TRBJ2-2, with 8 bases aligning to TRBD1. V dropped 5 bases and J dropped 5; count of bases not matched to a gene: 4. CDR1 SGHVS and CDR2 FQNEAQ come from the germline V gene. The CDR3 totals 14 residues. The CDR3 coding sequence is TGTGCCAGCAGCGTGACAGGGGCGACCGGGGAGCTGTTTTTT. Protein sequence: CASSVTGATGELFF.

The V call is TRBV30, the J call TRBJ1-6, with a possible D match to TRBD1 (5 bases). This CDR3 comprises 14 residues. V lost 2 bases to trimming and J lost 10 bases, with 15 bases between them. Germline V gene data show CDR1 as GTSNPN and CDR2 as SVGIG (reference sequence). The CDR3 region is CAWSNMGLESPLHF. The CDR3 DNA sequence: TGTGCCTGGAGTAACATGGGGCTAGAGTCACCCCTCCACTTT.

The V call is TRBV9, the J call TRBJ2-7, with TRBD2 as a possible D gene (6 bases). Deletions cut 0 bases from V and 6 bases from J, with 13 bases between. There are 14 residues in the CDR3. Germline-derived CDR1 and CDR2 are SGDLS and YYNGEE. The CDR3 here is CASSVGGFGGEQYF. CDR3 DNA: TGTGCCAGCAGCGTAGGAGGATTCGGGGGCGAGCAGTACTTC.

The V gene is TRBV14, the J gene TRBJ2-6; possible D gene TRBD1, 7 bases. Germline V gene lookup returns CDR1 SGHDN and CDR2 FVKESK. V lost 0 bases and J 0 bases, leaving 18 bases between the germline ends. The CDR3 covers 20 residues. CDR3 nucleotides: TGTGCCAGCAGCCAAGAGGGGGCGGGACAGAGGGTCTCTGGGGCCAACGTCCTGACTTTC. Translating gives CASSQEGAGQRVSGANVLTF.

CDR3 sequence: CAWATGLDTEAFF. The DNA for the CDR3 is TGTGCCTGGGCGACAGGGTTGGACACTGAAGCTTTCTTT. The J gene is TRBJ1-1, the V gene TRBV30, with 7 bases lining up with TRBD1. Trimming removed 5 bases from V and 3 bases from J; junction bases left unmatched: 6. This CDR3 contains 13 residues. The germline V gene has CDR1 GTSNPN and CDR2 SVGIG (reference sequence).

V is TRBV11-2 and J is TRBJ2-6; 10 bases match TRBD1. The CDR3 length is 17 residues. Trimming cost V 3 bases and J 2 bases; bases outside gene matches: 4. Germline V gene lookup returns CDR1 SGHAT and CDR2 FQNNGV. This chain's CDR3 is CASSLDRGFTGANVLTF. CDR3 sequence (DNA): TGTGCCAGCAGCTTGGACAGGGGGTTTACTGGGGCCAACGTCCTGACTTTC. Variable domain in full (rest from reference TRBV11-2 and TRBJ2-6): EAGVAQSPRYKIIEKRQSVAFWCNPISGHATLYWYQQILGQGPKLLIQFQNNGVVDDSQLPKDRFSAERLKGVDSTLKIQPAKLEDSAVYLCASSLDRGFTGANVLTFGAGSRLTVL.

The chain couples TRBV19 to TRBJ2-7, with 10 bases aligning to TRBD1. Trimming at V came to 9 bases and at J to 5 bases, leaving 7 bases not matched to a gene. The CDR3 contains 13 residues. Germline-derived CDR1 and CDR2 are LNHDA and SQIVND (reference sequence). The CDR3 is CASNRDRGNEQYF. The CDR3 nucleotides read TGTGCCAGCAACCGGGACAGGGGTAACGAGCAGTACTTC. Full variable domain (missing parts from reference TRBV19 and TRBJ2-7): DGGITQSPKYLFRKEGQNVTLSCEQNLNHDAMYWYRQDPGQGLRLIYYSQIVNDFQKGDIAEGYSVSREKKESFPLTVTSAQKNPTAFYLCASNRDRGNEQYFGPGTRLTVT.

This rearrangement joins TRBV28 to TRBJ1-3; D call uncertain. The germline gives CDR1 MDHEN, CDR2 SYDVKM. This CDR3 region has 14 residues. V lost 5 bases and J 2 bases, leaving 10 bases between the germline ends. CDR3 in DNA: TGTGCCAGCAGTCCCCTCGGGGCTGGAAACACCATATATTTT. Translating it yields CASSPLGAGNTIYF. The full variable domain, with the rest looked up from reference TRBV28 and TRBJ1-3, is DVKVTQSSRYLVKRTGEKVFLECVQDMDHENMFWYRQDPGLGLRLIYFSYDVKMKEKGDIPEGYSVSREKKERFSLILESASTNQTSMYLCASSPLGAGNTIYFGEGSWLTVV.

The chain recombines TRBV11-2 with TRBJ2-1; the D gene is possibly TRBD2 (6 bases). The V end lost 2 bases, the J end lost 2 bases, and 13 bases lay between the germline ends. This CDR3 is built from 16 residues. In germline, CDR1 is SGHAT, CDR2 FQNNGV. The CDR3 reads CASSLLARDPYNEQFF. As DNA, the CDR3 is TGTGCCAGCAGCTTACTAGCGCGCGATCCCTACAATGAGCAGTTCTTC.